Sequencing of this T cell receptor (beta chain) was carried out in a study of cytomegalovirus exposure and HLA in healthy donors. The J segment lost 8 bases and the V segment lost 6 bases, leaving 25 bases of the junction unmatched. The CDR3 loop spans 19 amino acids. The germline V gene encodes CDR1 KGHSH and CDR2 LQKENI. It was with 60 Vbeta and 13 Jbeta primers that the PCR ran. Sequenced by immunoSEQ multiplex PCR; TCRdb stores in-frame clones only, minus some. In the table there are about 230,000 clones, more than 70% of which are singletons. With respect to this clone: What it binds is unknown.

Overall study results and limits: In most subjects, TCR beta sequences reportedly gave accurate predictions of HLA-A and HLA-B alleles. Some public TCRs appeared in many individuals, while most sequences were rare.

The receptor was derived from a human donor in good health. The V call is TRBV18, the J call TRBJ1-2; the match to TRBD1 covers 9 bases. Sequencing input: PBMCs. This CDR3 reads CASSQTGKPGQGIKRGYTF. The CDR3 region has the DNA TGTGCCAGCTCCCAAACCGGCAAACCGGGACAGGGCATAAAAAGGGGCTACACCTTC.